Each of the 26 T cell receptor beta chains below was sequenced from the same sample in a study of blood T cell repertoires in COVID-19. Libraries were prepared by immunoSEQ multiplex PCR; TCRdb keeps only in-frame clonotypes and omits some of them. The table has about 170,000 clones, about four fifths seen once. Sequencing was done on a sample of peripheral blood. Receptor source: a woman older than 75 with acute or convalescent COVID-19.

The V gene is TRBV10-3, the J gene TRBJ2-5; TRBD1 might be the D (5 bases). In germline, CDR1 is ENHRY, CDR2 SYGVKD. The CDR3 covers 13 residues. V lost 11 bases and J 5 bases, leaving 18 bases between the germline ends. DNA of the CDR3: TGTGCCTCGCGCCCGGGCCAGGGCGAGACCCAGTACTTC. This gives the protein CASRPGQGETQYF.

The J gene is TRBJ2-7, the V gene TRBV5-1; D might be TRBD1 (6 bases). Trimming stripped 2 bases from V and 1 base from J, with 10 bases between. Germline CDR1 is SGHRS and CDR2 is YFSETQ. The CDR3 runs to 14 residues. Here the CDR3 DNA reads TGCGCCAGCAGCTTAGACAGGCGATCCTACGAGCAGTACTTC. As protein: CASSLDRRSYEQYF.

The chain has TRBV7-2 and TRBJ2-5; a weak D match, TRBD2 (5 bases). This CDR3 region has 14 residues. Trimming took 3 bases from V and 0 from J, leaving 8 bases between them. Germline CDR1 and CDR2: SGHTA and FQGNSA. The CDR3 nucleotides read TGTGCCAGCAGCTTCCAGCGGAACCAAGAGACCCAGTACTTC. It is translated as CASSFQRNQETQYF.

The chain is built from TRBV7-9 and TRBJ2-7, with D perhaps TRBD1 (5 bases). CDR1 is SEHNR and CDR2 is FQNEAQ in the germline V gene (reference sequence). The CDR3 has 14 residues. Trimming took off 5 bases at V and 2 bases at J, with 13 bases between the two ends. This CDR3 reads CASSPDTLPYEQYF. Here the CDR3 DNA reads TGTGCCAGCAGCCCGGACACCCTACCCTACGAGCAGTACTTC.

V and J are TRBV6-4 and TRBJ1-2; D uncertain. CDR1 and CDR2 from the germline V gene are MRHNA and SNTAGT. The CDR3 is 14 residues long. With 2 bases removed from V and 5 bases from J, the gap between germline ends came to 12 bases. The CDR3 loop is CASSDGVTGYGYTF. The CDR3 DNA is TGTGCCAGCAGTGACGGCGTCACGGGATATGGCTACACCTTC.

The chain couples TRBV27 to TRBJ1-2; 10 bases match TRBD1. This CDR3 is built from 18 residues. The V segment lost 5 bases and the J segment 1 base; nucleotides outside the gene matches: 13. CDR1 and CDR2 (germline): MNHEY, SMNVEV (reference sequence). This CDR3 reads CASSPRQGALTFNYGYTF. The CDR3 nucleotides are TGTGCCAGCAGTCCCCGACAGGGGGCTCTAACCTTTAACTATGGCTACACCTTC.

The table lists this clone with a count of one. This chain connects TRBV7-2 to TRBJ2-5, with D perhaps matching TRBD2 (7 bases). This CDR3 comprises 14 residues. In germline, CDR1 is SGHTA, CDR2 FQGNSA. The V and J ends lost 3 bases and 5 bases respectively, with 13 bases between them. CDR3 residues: CASSFGGGPETQYF. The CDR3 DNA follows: TGTGCCAGCAGCTTTGGGGGGGGCCCGGAGACCCAGTACTTC.

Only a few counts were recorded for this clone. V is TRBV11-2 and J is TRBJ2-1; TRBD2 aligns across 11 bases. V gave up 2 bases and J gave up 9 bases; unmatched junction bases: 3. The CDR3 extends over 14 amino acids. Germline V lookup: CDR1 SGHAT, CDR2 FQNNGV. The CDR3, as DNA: TGTGCCAGCAGCTTAACTAGCGGGAGTACTGAGCAGTTCTTC. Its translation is CASSLTSGSTEQFF.

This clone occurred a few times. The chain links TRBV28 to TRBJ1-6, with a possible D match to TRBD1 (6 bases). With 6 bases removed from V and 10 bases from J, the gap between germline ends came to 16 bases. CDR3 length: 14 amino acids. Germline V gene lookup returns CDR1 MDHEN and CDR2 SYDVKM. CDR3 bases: TGTGCCAGCAGGGCAACAGGGTCCGGGTCACCCCTCCACTTT. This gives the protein CASRATGSGSPLHF.

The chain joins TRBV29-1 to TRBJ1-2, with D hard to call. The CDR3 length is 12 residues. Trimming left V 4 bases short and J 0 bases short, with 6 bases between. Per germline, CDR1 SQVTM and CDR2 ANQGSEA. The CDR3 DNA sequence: TGCAGCGTTGGACAAGCTAACTATGGCTACACCTTC. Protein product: CSVGQANYGYTF.

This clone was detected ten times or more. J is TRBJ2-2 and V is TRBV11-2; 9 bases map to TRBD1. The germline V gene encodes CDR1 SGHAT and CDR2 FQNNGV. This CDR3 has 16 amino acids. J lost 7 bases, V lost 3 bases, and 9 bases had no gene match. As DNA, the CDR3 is TGTGCCAGCAGCTTGGCCGGGACAGGGAGTAACGGGGAGCTGTTTTTT. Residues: CASSLAGTGSNGELFF.

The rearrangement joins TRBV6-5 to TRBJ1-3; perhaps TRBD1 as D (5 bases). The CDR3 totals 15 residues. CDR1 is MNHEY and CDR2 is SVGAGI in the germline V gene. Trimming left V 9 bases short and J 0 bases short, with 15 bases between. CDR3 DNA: TGTGCCAGTCGACTGGGGGGGAGCTCTGGAAACACCATATATTTT. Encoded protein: CASRLGGSSGNTIYF.

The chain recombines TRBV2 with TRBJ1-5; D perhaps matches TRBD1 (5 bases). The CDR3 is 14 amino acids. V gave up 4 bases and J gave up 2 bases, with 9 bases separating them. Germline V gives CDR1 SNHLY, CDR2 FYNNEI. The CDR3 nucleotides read TGTGCCAGCAGTGTAGGAGGGGGCAATCAGCCCCAGCATTTT. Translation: CASSVGGGNQPQHF.

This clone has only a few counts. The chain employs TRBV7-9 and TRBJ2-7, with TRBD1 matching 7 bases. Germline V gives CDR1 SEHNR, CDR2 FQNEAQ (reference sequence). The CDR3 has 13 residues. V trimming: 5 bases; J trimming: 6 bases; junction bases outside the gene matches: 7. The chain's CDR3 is CASSAPTGREQYF. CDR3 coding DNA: TGTGCCAGCAGCGCACCGACAGGGCGCGAGCAGTACTTC.

The CDR3: CASSPAWGQEGEQFF. The CDR3 DNA follows: TGTGCCAGCAGCCCGGCGTGGGGACAGGAGGGTGAGCAGTTCTTC. V is TRBV7-6 and J is TRBJ2-1; 8 bases fit TRBD1. Trimming removed 5 bases from V and 9 bases from J; junction bases left unmatched: 12. CDR1 SGHVS and CDR2 FNYEAQ come from the germline V gene. The CDR3 runs 15 residues.

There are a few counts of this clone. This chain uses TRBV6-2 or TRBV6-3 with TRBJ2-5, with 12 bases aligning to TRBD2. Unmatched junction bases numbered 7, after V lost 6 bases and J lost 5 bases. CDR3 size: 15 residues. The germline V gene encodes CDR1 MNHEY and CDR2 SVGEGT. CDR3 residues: CASSPTSGSSETQYF. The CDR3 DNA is TGTGCCAGCAGCCCGACTAGCGGGAGCAGCGAGACCCAGTACTTC.

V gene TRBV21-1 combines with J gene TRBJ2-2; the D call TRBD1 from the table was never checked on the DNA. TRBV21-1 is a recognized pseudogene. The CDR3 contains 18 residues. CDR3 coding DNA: TGTGCCAGCAGCAAACTAGGGACGGGACAGGGTAGAACCGGGGAGCTGTTTTTT. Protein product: CASSKLGTGQGRTGELFF.

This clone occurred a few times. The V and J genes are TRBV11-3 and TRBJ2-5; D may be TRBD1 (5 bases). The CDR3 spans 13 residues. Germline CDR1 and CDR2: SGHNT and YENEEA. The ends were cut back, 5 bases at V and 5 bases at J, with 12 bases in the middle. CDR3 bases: TGTGCCAGCAGCCCCTGGGGCGCCGAGACCCAGTACTTC. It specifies CASSPWGAETQYF.

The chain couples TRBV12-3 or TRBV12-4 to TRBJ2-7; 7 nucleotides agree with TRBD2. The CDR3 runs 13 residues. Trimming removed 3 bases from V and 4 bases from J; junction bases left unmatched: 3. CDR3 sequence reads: CASSLGREYEQYF. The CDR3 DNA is TGTGCCAGCAGTTTGGGGCGGGAGTACGAGCAGTACTTC.

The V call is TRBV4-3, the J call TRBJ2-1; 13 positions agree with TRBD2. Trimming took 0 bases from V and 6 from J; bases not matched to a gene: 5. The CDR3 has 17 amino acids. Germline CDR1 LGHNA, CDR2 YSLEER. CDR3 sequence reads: CASSQEAGTSGANEQFF. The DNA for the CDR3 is TGCGCCAGCAGCCAAGAGGCGGGGACTAGCGGGGCCAATGAGCAGTTCTTC.

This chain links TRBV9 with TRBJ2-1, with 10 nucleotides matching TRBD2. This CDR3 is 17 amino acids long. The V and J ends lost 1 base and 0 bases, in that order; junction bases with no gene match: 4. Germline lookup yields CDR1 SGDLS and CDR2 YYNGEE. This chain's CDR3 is CASSVRTSGASYNEQFF. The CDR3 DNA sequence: TGTGCCAGCAGCGTACGGACTAGCGGAGCCTCCTACAATGAGCAGTTCTTC.

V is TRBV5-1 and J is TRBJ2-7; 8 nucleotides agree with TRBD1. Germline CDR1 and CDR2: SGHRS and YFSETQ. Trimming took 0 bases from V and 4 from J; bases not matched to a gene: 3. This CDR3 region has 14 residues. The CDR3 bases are TGCGCCAGCAGCTTGGACAGGGGGAGGTACGAGCAGTACTTC. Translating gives CASSLDRGRYEQYF.

For the CDR3, the DNA is TGTGCCACCAGCAGAGGCAGAGCGCCTGGAAACACCATATATTTT. Protein sequence: CATSRGRAPGNTIYF. The rearrangement uses TRBV15 and TRBJ1-3; D not resolved. The CDR3 is made up of 15 amino acids. Per the germline V gene, CDR1 is LNHNV and CDR2 is YYDKDF (reference sequence). V was clipped by 1 base and J by 2 bases, with 9 bases between them.

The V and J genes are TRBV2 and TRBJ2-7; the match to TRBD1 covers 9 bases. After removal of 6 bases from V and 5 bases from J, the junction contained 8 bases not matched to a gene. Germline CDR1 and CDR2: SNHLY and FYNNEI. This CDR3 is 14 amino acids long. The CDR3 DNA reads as TGTGCCAGCAGCCTTTGGACAGGGGAAGACGAGCAGTACTTC. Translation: CASSLWTGEDEQYF.

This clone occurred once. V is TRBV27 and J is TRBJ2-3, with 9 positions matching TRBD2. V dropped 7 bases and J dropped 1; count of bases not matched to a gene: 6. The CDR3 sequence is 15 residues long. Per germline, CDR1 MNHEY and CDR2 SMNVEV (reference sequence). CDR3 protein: CASTLTSGRTDTQYF. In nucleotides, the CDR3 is TGTGCCAGCACCCTGACTAGCGGCCGCACAGATACGCAGTATTTT.

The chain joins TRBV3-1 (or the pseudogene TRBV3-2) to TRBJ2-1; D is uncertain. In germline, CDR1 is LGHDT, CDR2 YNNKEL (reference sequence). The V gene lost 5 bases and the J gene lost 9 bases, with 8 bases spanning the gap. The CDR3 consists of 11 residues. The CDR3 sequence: CASSSIGEQFF. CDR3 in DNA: TGTGCCAGCAGCTCTATCGGTGAGCAGTTCTTC.